This TCR beta chain was sequenced for a study of T cell responses to AZD1222 COVID-19 vaccine. Data came from immunoSEQ multiplex PCR; TCRdb stores just in-frame clones and leaves some out. This repertoire shows 120,000 or so clones, about nine tenths found once; its top ten account for around 8%. A remark on this clone: The antigen remains unidentified.

Notes on the study in general: Once two AZD1222 doses were given, Spike-specific TCR breadth and depth went up. Clonal diversity was possibly underestimated; the donors were predominantly white British and more often female.

V lost 4 bases, J lost 4 bases, and 9 bases stayed unmatched. CDR1 is MDHEN, CDR2 SYDVKM, per germline. This CDR3 is 15 amino acids long. This sequence originates from an adult who received the AZD1222 COVID-19 vaccine. Sequencing was performed on peripheral blood, taken 28 days after the second AZD1222 dose. The chain uses TRBV28 and TRBJ1-2; 7 positions agree with TRBD1. CDR3 in amino acids: CASSSGTGDSYGYTF. The CDR3 region has the DNA TGTGCCAGCAGTTCCGGAACAGGGGATAGCTATGGCTACACCTTC.